Each of the 6 T cell receptor beta chains below was sequenced from the same sample in a study of neoadjuvant anti-PD-1 for oral cavity cancer. Assay: immunoSEQ multiplex PCR; the TCRdb copy retains only in-frame clones and omits some. Among just over 14,000 clones listed, around 70% were seen once. The specimen was PBMCs, collected before nivolumab (anti-PD-1) treatment. Every receptor here comes from a person between 40 and 85 years old with oral cavity squamous cell carcinoma.

This chain connects TRBV11-2 to TRBJ2-3; TRBD2 matches 12 bases. The V gene's germline CDR1 is SGHAT and CDR2 FQNNGV. CDR3 length: 17 amino acids. Trimming removed 5 bases from V and 4 bases from J; junction bases left unmatched: 10. CDR3 DNA: TGTGCCAGCAGCCGGGTGACTAGCGGGAGTAGTGCAGATACGCAGTATTTT. As protein: CASSRVTSGSSADTQYF. Variable domain in full (rest from reference TRBV11-2 and TRBJ2-3): EAGVAQSPRYKIIEKRQSVAFWCNPISGHATLYWYQQILGQGPKLLIQFQNNGVVDDSQLPKDRFSAERLKGVDSTLKIQPAKLEDSAVYLCASSRVTSGSSADTQYFGPGTRLTVL.

The chain uses TRBV30 and TRBJ2-3; perhaps TRBD2 as D (5 bases). The CDR3 totals 11 residues. Trimming stripped 2 bases from V and 7 bases from J, with 7 bases between. In germline, CDR1 is GTSNPN, CDR2 SVGIG (reference sequence). The CDR3 DNA reads TGTGCCTGGAGTAACGGGAATACGCAGTATTTT. Translated, it gives CAWSNGNTQYF.

This clone was observed once. The chain links TRBV5-1 to TRBJ2-1; TRBD2 matches 7 bases. CDR3 size: 15 residues. J gave up 7 bases and V 1 base, and 8 bases lay outside the gene matches. CDR1 is SGHRS and CDR2 is YFSETQ in the germline V gene. CDR3 loop: CASSLTSDRVNEQFF. CDR3 sequence (DNA): TGCGCCAGCAGCTTGACTAGCGATAGGGTGAATGAGCAGTTCTTC. Using reference TRBV5-1 and TRBJ2-1 for the parts outside the CDR3, the full variable domain is KAGVTQTPRYLIKTRGQQVTLSCSPISGHRSVSWYQQTPGQGLQFLFEYFSETQRNKGNFPGRFSGRQFSNSRSEMNVSTLELGDSALYLCASSLTSDRVNEQFFGPGTRLTVL.

V is TRBV10-3 and J is TRBJ2-1, with D possibly TRBD2 on 5 matching bases. There are 14 residues in the CDR3. The V end was cut by 3 bases, the J end by 10 bases, with 16 bases between. Looked up from germline, CDR1 is ENHRY and CDR2 is SYGVKD. The CDR3 is CAISEGGPRGEQFF. The DNA of the CDR3 is TGTGCCATCAGTGAAGGTGGCCCCCGAGGGGAGCAGTTCTTC.

The chain couples TRBV19 to TRBJ1-2, with TRBD1 matching over 7 bases. The trim removed 4 bases at V and 2 bases at J, leaving 7 bases unmatched. The CDR3 spans 15 residues. Germline V gene lookup returns CDR1 LNHDA and CDR2 SQIVND (reference sequence). The CDR3 loop reads CASSTGTDLNYGYTF. CDR3 nucleotides: TGTGCCAGTAGTACCGGGACAGACCTAAACTATGGCTACACCTTC.

V and J are TRBV11-2 and TRBJ1-3, with 9 bases identical to TRBD1. The V and J ends lost 5 bases and 7 bases, in that order; junction bases with no gene match: 6. CDR1 is SGHAT, CDR2 FQNNGV, per germline. The CDR3 sequence is 14 residues long. CDR3 loop: CASSPWTGVNTIYF. The CDR3 nucleotides are TGTGCCAGCAGCCCCTGGACAGGGGTGAACACCATATATTTT.